The sequence of this T cell receptor beta chain was determined in a study of T-cell reconstitution after alpha-beta-depleted transplantation in children. The study's findings and limits: Two months or so post-transplant, alpha-beta T cells reportedly derived from several hundred expanded graft clones. Counts and diversity of T cells one year after transplant came mostly from newly produced T cells.

This clonotype was seen a few times. Its matching antigen is unknown. Unique molecular identifiers were incorporated when the TCRbeta library was constructed. Each CDR3 protein gets one entry after TCRdb re-called the PCR reads with MiXCR. Altogether about 600,000 distinct CDR3 sequences are present, under 25% being singletons, with the ten largest covering 12% to 15%. Germline lookup yields CDR1 MGHRA and CDR2 YSYEKL. The CDR3 has 15 amino acids. V was trimmed by 0 bases and J by 6 bases, leaving 12 bases between them. This chain links TRBV4-1 with TRBJ2-1; D ambiguous. The sample consisted of PBMCs, mostly from graft donor cells, taken 360 days after TCRalphabeta/CD19-depleted stem cell transplant. The TCR comes from a boy younger than two who had a stem cell transplant for acute myeloid leukemia, so the T cells may come from the graft donor. The DNA of the CDR3 is TGCGCCAGCAGCCAAGATGCCGCGTCCCCCAATGAGCAGTTCTTC. It is translated as CASSQDAASPNEQFF.